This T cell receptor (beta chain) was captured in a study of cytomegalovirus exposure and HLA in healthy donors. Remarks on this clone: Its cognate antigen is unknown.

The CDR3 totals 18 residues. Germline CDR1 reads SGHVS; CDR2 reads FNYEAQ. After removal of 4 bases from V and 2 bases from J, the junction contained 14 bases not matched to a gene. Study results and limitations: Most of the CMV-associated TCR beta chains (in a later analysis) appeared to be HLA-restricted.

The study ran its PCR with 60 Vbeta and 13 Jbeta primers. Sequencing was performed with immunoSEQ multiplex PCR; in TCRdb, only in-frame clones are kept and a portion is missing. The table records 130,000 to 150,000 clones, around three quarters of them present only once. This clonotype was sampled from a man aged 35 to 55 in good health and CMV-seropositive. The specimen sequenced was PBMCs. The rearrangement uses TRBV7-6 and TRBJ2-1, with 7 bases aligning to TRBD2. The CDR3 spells CASSSSGRGTNPYNEQFF. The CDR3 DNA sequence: TGTGCCAGCAGCTCCTCAGGGCGGGGGACCAACCCCTACAATGAGCAGTTCTTC.